This TCR beta chain was captured in a study of blood T cells in healthy people across ages. Alongside a J-beta primer mix, a sample-barcoded 5' primer served in a second PCR lasting about 7 to 11 cycles. From the 5' RACE reads, TCRdb called clonotypes with MiXCR, one entry per CDR3 protein. In the table there are roughly 1,700,000 distinct CDR3 sequences, roughly 30% of which are singletons. Per-sample PBMC isolation yielded at least 6.5 million cells. This clonotype has a count of ten or more. Per the germline V gene, CDR1 is LNHNV and CDR2 is YYDKDF (reference sequence). Trimming pared 5 bases from V and 2 bases from J, leaving 10 bases between. The CDR3 spans 13 residues.

Sequenced material: blood. This chain joins TRBV15 and TRBJ2-7, with D unclear. This sequence was found in a woman aged 25 to 39 in good health. This CDR3 reads CATSHMGTYEQYF. As DNA, the CDR3 is TGTGCCACCAGCCATATGGGGACCTACGAGCAGTACTTC.